Listed here are 16 T cell receptor beta chains from one sample, sequenced in a study of early T cells in non-severe SARS-CoV-2 infection. TCRdb reprocessed the 5' RACE reads via MiXCR and lists one record per CDR3 protein. This sample has 100,000 or so distinct CDR3 sequences, with about 12% found just once. Sequenced material: whole blood. The receptors were gathered from an adult who was a healthcare worker with PCR-confirmed SARS-CoV-2 infection or an uninfected control (not recorded which).

This clonotype was seen many times. The chain couples TRBV7-2 to TRBJ2-5; tentative D call: TRBD2 (5 bases). V was trimmed by 7 bases and J by 4 bases, leaving 13 bases between them. Germline lookup yields CDR1 SGHTA and CDR2 FQGNSA. The CDR3 extends over 13 amino acids. CDR3 bases: TGTGCCAGCAATAGCGCGCTCGTAGAGACCCAGTACTTC. It yields the protein CASNSALVETQYF.

This clonotype was counted ten times or more. The genes are TRBV12-3 or TRBV12-4 and TRBJ2-1; possibly TRBD2 for D (6 bases). V was cut by 3 bases and J by 7 bases, with 16 bases left in between. The CDR3 has 15 amino acids. CDR3 bases: TGTGCCAGCAGTTTGGGATCGGGAGCTCGAAATGAGCAGTTCTTC. It is translated as CASSLGSGARNEQFF.

The sample holds many counts of this clonotype. The CDR3 loop is CASRADGLTEAFF. CDR3 in DNA: TGTGCCAGCAGGGCGGACGGTTTAACTGAAGCTTTCTTT. This sequence joins TRBV7-9 and TRBJ1-1; D is ambiguous. Trimming stripped 6 bases from V and 5 bases from J, with 13 bases between. Germline CDR1 is SEHNR and CDR2 is FQNEAQ (reference sequence). The CDR3 is 13 amino acids.

The rearrangement uses TRBV6-2 or TRBV6-3 and TRBJ2-1; 8 bases match TRBD1. V was clipped by 4 bases and J by 8 bases; unmatched bases: 10. Germline V gives CDR1 MNHEY, CDR2 SVGEGT. The CDR3 contains 15 residues. CDR3 nucleotides: TGTGCCAGCAGTTCCCCAATGGACAGGGTCCATGAGCAGTTCTTC. Encoded protein: CASSSPMDRVHEQFF.

The CDR3 coding sequence is TGTGCCAGCAGCCCGGACAGCTATGAGCAGTTCTTC. Translating gives CASSPDSYEQFF. The chain joins TRBV11-2 to TRBJ2-1; possible D gene TRBD1, 6 bases. V was pared by 5 bases and J by 8 bases, with 10 bases between. CDR1 is SGHAT and CDR2 is FQNNGV in the germline V gene. This CDR3 comprises 12 residues.

This rearrangement joins TRBV19 to TRBJ2-3; TRBD2 matches at 12 bases. The germline V gene has CDR1 LNHDA and CDR2 SQIVND (reference sequence). The trim removed 7 bases at V and 0 bases at J, leaving 2 bases unmatched. The CDR3 runs 15 residues. CDR3 residues: CASTGTSGSTDTQYF. Written as DNA, the CDR3 is TGTGCCAGTACCGGGACTAGCGGGAGCACAGATACGCAGTATTTT.

This clonotype has just a few counts. V usage is TRBV7-3 and J usage is TRBJ2-4; tentatively, D is TRBD1 or TRBD2 (5 bases each). This CDR3 contains 15 residues. The V gene lost 1 base and the J gene lost 8 bases, with 15 bases spanning the gap. Germline V gene data show CDR1 as SGHTA and CDR2 as FQGTGA. CDR3 nucleotide sequence: TGTGCCAGCAGCTTAAATTCGGGACCGGGTGACATTCAGTACTTC. This codes for CASSLNSGPGDIQYF.

The chain carries TRBV29-1 and TRBJ2-1; D gene unclear. Per the germline V gene, CDR1 is SQVTM and CDR2 is ANQGSEA. Trimming pared 8 bases from V and 4 bases from J, leaving 9 bases between. CDR3 length: 11 amino acids. CDR3 sequence: CSCTMYNEQFF. CDR3 DNA: TGCAGCTGTACTATGTACAATGAGCAGTTCTTC.

This clonotype was seen only a few times. The junction differs from germline at one of its ends, possibly a read error. Here the CDR3 reads CASGRLAGSGANVLIF. CDR3 nucleotide sequence: TGCGCCAGCGGTCGACTAGCGGGATCTGGGGCCAACGTCCTGATTTTC. V and J are TRBV5-1 and TRBJ2-6; TRBD2 matches 11 bases. The CDR3 has 16 residues. Germline loops: CDR1 SGHRS, CDR2 YFSETQ.

This clonotype was counted between two and nine times. The gene calls are TRBV2 and TRBJ2-3, with TRBD1 identical over 7 bases. The CDR3 is 14 residues long. From germline, CDR1 is SNHLY and CDR2 FYNNEI. Trimming removed 8 bases from V and 0 bases from J; junction bases left unmatched: 5. The CDR3 region is CASGGQTSTDTQYF. The CDR3 DNA reads TGTGCCAGCGGGGGACAGACTAGCACAGATACGCAGTATTTT.

The chain recombines TRBV6-1 with TRBJ2-7, with 8 bases identical to TRBD1. The CDR3 sequence is 15 residues long. Unmatched junction bases numbered 10, after V lost 6 bases and J lost 3 bases. Germline CDR1 reads MNHNS; CDR2 reads SASEGT. The CDR3, as DNA: TGTGCCAGCAGCTCCATCTTGACAGGGGACTACGAGCAGTACTTC. Its translation is CASSSILTGDYEQYF.

The chain joins TRBV30 to TRBJ2-3; 7 bases map to TRBD2. This CDR3 is 13 amino acids long. The germline gives CDR1 GTSNPN, CDR2 SVGIG (reference sequence). The ends lost 5 bases at V and 6 bases at J; junction bases unmatched: 8. In nucleotides, the CDR3 is TGTGCCTGGGGGCGGGAGACCCCCGATACGCAGTATTTT. It specifies CAWGRETPDTQYF.

This clonotype has a handful of counts. The chain carries TRBV5-1 and TRBJ2-7; D might be TRBD2 (6 bases). The V end lost 2 bases, the J end lost 5 bases, and 14 bases lay between the germline ends. Germline lookup yields CDR1 SGHRS and CDR2 YFSETQ. The CDR3 totals 14 residues. The CDR3 sequence: CASSFSGKRDEQYF. The CDR3 DNA sequence: TGCGCCAGCAGCTTTAGCGGAAAACGGGACGAGCAGTACTTC.

This clonotype was detected ten times or more. The chain employs TRBV28 and TRBJ1-6; D not resolved. The CDR3 has 14 residues. The ends were cut back, 2 bases at V and 4 bases at J, with 6 bases in the middle. CDR1 is MDHEN and CDR2 is SYDVKM in the germline V gene. In nucleotides, the CDR3 is TGTGCCAGCAGTTTAACAGATTATAATTCACCCCTCCACTTT. This translates into CASSLTDYNSPLHF.

The genes are TRBV29-1 and TRBJ2-2; D call uncertain. Trimming left V 4 bases short and J 1 base short, with 7 bases between. Germline assignment: CDR1 SQVTM and CDR2 ANQGSEA. CDR3 length: 13 amino acids. This CDR3 reads CSVAGGNTGELFF. CDR3 DNA: TGCAGCGTTGCTGGCGGGAACACCGGGGAGCTGTTTTTT.

This clonotype was seen a handful of times. The chain employs TRBV10-3 and TRBJ1-3, with a tentative D call TRBD1 (5 bases). This CDR3 spans 17 amino acids. Germline V CDR1 and CDR2: ENHRY, SYGVKD. Trimming left V 8 bases short and J 0 bases short, with 20 bases between. CDR3: CAIGPFGTESSGNTIYF. The CDR3 nucleotides are TGTGCCATCGGGCCTTTCGGGACGGAAAGCTCTGGAAACACCATATATTTT.